This T cell receptor beta chain was observed in a study of cytomegalovirus exposure and HLA in healthy donors. Each donor's status was that of a healthy bone marrow donor. Donors showed nominal health when sampled, although they likely had unrecorded immune exposures. This clone was seen once. Its antigen is undetermined. Use of 60 Vbeta and 13 Jbeta primers characterized the PCR. Only in-frame clones appear in the TCRdb table, and some are missing; sequencing was by immunoSEQ multiplex PCR. The profile shows approximately 130,000 clones, over 75% of them singletons. The CDR3 length is 15 residues. V was clipped by 3 bases and J by 4 bases; unmatched bases: 6. CDR1 is MNHEY, CDR2 SMNVEV, per germline (reference sequence). Study-wide results and limits: Trimming of TCR beta V- and J-genes showed a link, identified in a later analysis, to a missense DCLRE1C variant. The study put 150 or so TCR beta chains on its list as cytomegalovirus-associated.

The specimen was PBMCs. The chain couples TRBV27 to TRBJ2-7; the match to TRBD2 covers 10 bases. The TCR originated in a man aged 45-65 years in good health and CMV-seronegative. CDR3 protein: CASSLRPSGSYEQYF. The CDR3 DNA reads TGTGCCAGCAGTTTGCGGCCTAGCGGGAGTTACGAGCAGTACTTC.